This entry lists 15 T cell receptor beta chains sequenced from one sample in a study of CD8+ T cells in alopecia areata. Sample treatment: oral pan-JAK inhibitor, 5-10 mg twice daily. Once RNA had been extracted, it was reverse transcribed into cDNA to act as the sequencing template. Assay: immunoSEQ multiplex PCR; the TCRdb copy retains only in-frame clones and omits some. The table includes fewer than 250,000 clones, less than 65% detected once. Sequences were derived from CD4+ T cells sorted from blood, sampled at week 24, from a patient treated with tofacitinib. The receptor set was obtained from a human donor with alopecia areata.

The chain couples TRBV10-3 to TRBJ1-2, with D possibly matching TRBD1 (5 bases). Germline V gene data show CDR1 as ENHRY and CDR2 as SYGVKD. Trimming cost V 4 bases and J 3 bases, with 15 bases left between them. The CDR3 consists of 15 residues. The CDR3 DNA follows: TGTGCCATCAGTGGGGTTAAAGGGGAAGACTATGGCTACACCTTC. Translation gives CAISGVKGEDYGYTF.

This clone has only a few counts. This CDR3 is CSVKGALNTEAFF. The CDR3 DNA follows: TGCAGCGTTAAGGGGGCTTTGAACACTGAAGCTTTCTTT. The gene calls are TRBV29-1 and TRBJ1-1, with 7 bases lining up with TRBD1. The CDR3 runs 13 residues. Germline V gene lookup returns CDR1 SQVTM and CDR2 ANQGSEA. With 5 bases clipped from V and 0 bases from J, the junction kept 3 bases outside the gene matches. Complete variable domain (other parts from reference TRBV29-1 and TRBJ1-1): SAVISQKPSRDICQRGTSLTIQCQVDSQVTMMFWYRQQPGQSLTLIATANQGSEATYESGFVIDKFPISRPNLTFSTLTVSNMSPEDSSIYLCSVKGALNTEAFFGQGTRLTVV.

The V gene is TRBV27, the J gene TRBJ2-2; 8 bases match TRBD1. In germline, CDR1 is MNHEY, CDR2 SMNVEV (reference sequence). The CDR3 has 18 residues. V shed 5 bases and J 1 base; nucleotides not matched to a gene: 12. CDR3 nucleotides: TGTGCCAGCAGTGGGGGAATTAGACAGGGGCGGAACACCGGGGAGCTGTTTTTT. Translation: CASSGGIRQGRNTGELFF.

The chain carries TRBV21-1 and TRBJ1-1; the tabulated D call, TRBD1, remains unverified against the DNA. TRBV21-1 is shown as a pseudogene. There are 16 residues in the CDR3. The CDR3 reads CASSNLYRAMNTEAFF. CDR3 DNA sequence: TGTGCCAGCAGCAATTTGTACAGGGCCATGAACACTGAAGCTTTCTTT.

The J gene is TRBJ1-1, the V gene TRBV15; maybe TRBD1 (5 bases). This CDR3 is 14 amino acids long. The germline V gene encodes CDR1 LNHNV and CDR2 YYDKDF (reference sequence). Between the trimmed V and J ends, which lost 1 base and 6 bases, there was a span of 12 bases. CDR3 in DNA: TGTGCCACCAGCAGAGTTGGGGGACGAGCTGAAGCTTTCTTT. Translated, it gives CATSRVGGRAEAFF.

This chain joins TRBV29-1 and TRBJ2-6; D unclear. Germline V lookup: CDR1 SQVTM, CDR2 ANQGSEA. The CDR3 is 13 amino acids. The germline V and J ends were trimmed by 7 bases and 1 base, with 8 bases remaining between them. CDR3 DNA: TGCAGCGCCTTAAAGTCTGGGGCCAACGTCCTGACTTTC. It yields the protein CSALKSGANVLTF. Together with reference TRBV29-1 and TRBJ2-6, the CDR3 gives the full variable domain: SAVISQKPSRDICQRGTSLTIQCQVDSQVTMMFWYRQQPGQSLTLIATANQGSEATYESGFVIDKFPISRPNLTFSTLTVSNMSPEDSSIYLCSALKSGANVLTFGAGSRLTVL.

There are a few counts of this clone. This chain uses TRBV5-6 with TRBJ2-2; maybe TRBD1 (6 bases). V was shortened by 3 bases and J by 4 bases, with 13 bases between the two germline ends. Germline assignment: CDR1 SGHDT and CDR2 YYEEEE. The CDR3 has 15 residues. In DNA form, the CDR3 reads TGTGCCAGCAGCTGGGGGCCTCAATCCACCGGGGAGCTGTTTTTT. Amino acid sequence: CASSWGPQSTGELFF.

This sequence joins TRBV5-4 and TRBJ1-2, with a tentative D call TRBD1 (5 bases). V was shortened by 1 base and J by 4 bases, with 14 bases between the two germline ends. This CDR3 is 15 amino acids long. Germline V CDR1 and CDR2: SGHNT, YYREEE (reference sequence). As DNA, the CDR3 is TGTGCCAGCAGCTTGAGGAGGGACGGTCCCTATGGCTACACCTTC. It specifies CASSLRRDGPYGYTF.

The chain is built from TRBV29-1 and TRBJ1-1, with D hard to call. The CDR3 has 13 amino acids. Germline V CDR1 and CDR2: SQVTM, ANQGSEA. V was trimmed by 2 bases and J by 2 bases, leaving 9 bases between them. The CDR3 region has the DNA TGCAGCGTTGAAAGGAAGGTAAACACTGAAGCTTTCTTT. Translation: CSVERKVNTEAFF.

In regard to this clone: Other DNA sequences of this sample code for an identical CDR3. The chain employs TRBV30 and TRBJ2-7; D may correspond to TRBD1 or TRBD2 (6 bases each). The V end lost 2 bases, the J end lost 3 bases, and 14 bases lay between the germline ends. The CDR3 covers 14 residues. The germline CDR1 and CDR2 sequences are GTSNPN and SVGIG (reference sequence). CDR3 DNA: TGTGCCTGGAGTAAGGGGGGAAAAGGCTACGAGCAGTACTTC. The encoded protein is CAWSKGGKGYEQYF.

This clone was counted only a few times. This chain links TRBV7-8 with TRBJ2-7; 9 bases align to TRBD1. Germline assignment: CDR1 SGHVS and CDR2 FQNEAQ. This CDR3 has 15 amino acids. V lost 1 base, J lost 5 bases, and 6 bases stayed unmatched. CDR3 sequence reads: CASSLEGQGYHEQYF. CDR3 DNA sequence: TGTGCCAGCAGCTTAGAGGGACAGGGTTACCACGAGCAGTACTTC.

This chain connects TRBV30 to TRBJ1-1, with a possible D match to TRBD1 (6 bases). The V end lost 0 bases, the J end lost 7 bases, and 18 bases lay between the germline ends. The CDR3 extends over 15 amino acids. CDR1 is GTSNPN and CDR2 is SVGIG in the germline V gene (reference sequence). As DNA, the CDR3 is TGTGCCTGGAGTGTCGGGGTAGGGGGAGCGTTTGAAGCTTTCTTT. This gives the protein CAWSVGVGGAFEAFF.

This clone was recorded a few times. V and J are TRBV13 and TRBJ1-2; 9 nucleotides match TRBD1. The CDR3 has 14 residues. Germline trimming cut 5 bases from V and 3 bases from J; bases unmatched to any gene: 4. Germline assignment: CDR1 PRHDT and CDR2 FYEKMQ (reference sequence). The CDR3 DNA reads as TGTGCCAGCAGCGGGGGACAGGGCTACTATGGCTACACCTTC. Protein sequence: CASSGGQGYYGYTF.

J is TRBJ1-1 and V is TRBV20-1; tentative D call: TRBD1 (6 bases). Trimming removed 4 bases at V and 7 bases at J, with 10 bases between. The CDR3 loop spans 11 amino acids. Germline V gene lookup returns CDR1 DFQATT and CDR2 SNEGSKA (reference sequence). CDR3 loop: CSAIRDNEAFF. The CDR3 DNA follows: TGCAGTGCTATCAGGGACAATGAAGCTTTCTTT.

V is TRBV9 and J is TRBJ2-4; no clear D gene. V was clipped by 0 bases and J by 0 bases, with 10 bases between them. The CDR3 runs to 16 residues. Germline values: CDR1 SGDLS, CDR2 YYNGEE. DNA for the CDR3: TGTGCCAGCAGCGTAGTTTCCGGCCTAGCCAAAAACATTCAGTACTTC. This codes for CASSVVSGLAKNIQYF.